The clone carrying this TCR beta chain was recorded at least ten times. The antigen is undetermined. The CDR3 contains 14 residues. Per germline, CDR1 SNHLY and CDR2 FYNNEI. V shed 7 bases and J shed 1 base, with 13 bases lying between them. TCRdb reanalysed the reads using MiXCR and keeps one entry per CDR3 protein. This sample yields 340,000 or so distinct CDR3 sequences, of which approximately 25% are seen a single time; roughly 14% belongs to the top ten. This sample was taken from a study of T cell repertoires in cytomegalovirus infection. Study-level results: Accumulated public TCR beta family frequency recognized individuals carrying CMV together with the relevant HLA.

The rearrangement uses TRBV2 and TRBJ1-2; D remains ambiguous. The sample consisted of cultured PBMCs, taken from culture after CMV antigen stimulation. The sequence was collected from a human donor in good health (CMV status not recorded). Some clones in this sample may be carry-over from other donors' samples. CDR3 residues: CASNDLGSNYGYTF. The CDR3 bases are TGTGCCAGCAACGACCTAGGGAGTAACTATGGCTACACCTTC. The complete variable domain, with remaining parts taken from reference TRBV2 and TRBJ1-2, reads EPEVTQTPSHQVTQMGQEVILRCVPISNHLYFYWYRQILGQKVEFLVSFYNNEISEKSEIFDDQFSVERPDGSNFTLKIRSTKLEDSAMYFCASNDLGSNYGYTFGSGTRLTVV.